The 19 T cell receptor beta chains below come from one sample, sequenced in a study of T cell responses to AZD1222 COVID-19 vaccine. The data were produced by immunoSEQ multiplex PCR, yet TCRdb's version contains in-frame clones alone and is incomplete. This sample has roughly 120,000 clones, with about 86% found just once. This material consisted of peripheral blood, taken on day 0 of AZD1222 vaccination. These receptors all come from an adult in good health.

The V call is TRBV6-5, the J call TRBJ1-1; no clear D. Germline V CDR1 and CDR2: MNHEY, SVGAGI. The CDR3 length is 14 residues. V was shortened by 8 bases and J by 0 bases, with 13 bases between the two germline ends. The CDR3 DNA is TGTGCCAGCCGGTTGGACGGGTTGAACACTGAAGCTTTCTTT. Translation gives CASRLDGLNTEAFF.

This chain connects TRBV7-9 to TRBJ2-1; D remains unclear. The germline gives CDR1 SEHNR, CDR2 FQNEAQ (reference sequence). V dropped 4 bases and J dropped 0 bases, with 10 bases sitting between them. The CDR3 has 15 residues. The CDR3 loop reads CASSSPAISYNEQFF. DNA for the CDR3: TGTGCCAGCAGCTCCCCGGCCATCTCCTACAATGAGCAGTTCTTC.

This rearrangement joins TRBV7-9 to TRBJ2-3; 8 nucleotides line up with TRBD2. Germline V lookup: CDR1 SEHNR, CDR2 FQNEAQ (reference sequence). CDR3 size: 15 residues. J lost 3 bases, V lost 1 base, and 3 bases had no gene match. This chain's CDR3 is CASSLVGGVTDTQYF. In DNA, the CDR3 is TGTGCCAGCAGCTTAGTCGGGGGGGTGACAGATACGCAGTATTTT. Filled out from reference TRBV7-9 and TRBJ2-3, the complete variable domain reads DTGVSQNPRHKITKRGQNVTFRCDPISEHNRLYWYRQTLGQGPEFLTYFQNEAQLEKSRLLSDRFSAERPKGSFSTLEIQRTEQGDSAMYLCASSLVGGVTDTQYFGPGTRLTVL.

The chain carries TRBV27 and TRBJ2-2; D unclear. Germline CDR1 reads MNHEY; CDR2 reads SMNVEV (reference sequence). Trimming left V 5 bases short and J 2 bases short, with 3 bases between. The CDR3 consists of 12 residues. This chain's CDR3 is CASSPNTGELFF. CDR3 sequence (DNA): TGTGCCAGCAGTCCTAACACCGGGGAGCTGTTTTTT.

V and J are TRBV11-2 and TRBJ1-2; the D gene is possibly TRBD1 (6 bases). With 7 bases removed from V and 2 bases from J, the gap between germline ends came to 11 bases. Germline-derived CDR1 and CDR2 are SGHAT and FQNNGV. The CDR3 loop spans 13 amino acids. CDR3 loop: CASNTQGNYGYTF. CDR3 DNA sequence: TGTGCCAGCAACACACAGGGAAACTATGGCTACACCTTC.

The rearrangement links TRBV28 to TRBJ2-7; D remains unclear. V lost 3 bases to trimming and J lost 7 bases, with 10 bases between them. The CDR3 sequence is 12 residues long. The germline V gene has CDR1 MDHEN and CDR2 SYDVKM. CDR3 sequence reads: CASSFSRREQYF. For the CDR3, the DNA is TGTGCCAGCAGTTTTAGCCGAAGGGAGCAGTACTTC.

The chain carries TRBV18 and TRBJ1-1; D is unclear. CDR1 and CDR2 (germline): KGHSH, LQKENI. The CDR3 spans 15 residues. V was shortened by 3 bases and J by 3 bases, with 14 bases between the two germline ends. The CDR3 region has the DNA TGTGCCAGCTCACCTACTCTTGGGAGGGACACTGAAGCTTTCTTT. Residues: CASSPTLGRDTEAFF.

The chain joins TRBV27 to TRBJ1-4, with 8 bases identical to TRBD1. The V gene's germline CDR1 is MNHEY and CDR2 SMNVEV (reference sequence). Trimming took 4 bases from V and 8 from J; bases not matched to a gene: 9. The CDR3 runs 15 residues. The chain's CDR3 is CASSSYEGQVEKLFF. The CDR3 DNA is TGTGCCAGCAGTTCCTACGAGGGACAGGTGGAAAAACTGTTTTTT.

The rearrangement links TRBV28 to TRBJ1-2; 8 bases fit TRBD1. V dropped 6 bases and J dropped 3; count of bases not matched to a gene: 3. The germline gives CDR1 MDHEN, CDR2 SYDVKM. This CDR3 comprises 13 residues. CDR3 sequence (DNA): TGTGCCAGCAGCCGACAGGGGTACTATGGCTACACCTTC. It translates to CASSRQGYYGYTF.

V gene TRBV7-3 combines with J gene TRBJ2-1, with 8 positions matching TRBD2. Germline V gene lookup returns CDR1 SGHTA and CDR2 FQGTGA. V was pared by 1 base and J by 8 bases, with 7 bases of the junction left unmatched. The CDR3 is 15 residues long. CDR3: CASSLNGGGPHEQFF. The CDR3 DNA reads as TGTGCCAGCAGCTTAAATGGCGGGGGGCCGCATGAGCAGTTCTTC.

CDR3 region: CATSRVRGEEGYADTQYF. DNA of the CDR3: TGTGCCACCAGCAGAGTAAGAGGTGAGGAGGGCTACGCAGATACGCAGTATTTT. The gene calls are TRBV15 and TRBJ2-3; D is perhaps TRBD2 (6 bases). The CDR3 covers 18 residues. V lost 1 base to trimming and J lost 4 bases, with 21 bases between them. CDR1 is LNHNV and CDR2 is YYDKDF in the germline V gene (reference sequence).

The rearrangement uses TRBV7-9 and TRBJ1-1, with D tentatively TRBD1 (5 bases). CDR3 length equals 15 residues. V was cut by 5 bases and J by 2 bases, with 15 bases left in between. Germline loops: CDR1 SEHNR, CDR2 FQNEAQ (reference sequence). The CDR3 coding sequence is TGTGCCAGCAGCCAGGGCGGAGGGCGAAACACTGAAGCTTTCTTT. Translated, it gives CASSQGGGRNTEAFF. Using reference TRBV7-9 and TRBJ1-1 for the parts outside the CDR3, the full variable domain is DTGVSQNPRHKITKRGQNVTFRCDPISEHNRLYWYRQTLGQGPEFLTYFQNEAQLEKSRLLSDRFSAERPKGSFSTLEIQRTEQGDSAMYLCASSQGGGRNTEAFFGQGTRLTVV.

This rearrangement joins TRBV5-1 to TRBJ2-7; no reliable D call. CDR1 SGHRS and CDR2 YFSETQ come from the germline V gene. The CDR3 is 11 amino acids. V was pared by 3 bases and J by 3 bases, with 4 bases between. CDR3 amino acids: CASSSDYEQYF. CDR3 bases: TGCGCCAGCAGCTCCGACTACGAGCAGTACTTC.

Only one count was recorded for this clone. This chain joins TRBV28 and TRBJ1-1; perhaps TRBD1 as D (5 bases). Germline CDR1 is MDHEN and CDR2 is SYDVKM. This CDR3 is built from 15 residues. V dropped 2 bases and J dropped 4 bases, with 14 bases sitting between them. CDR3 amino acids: CASSLQGRRGTEAFF. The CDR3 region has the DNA TGTGCCAGCAGTTTACAGGGTCGCCGTGGCACTGAAGCTTTCTTT.

CDR3: CASSFIAGGPVGELFF. The CDR3 DNA sequence: TGTGCCAGCAGCTTTATAGCGGGGGGGCCGGTCGGGGAGCTGTTTTTT. This chain connects TRBV7-2 to TRBJ2-2; TRBD2 matches at 11 bases. With 3 bases clipped from V and 7 bases from J, the junction kept 7 bases outside the gene matches. This CDR3 has 16 amino acids. Germline loops: CDR1 SGHTA, CDR2 FQGNSA.

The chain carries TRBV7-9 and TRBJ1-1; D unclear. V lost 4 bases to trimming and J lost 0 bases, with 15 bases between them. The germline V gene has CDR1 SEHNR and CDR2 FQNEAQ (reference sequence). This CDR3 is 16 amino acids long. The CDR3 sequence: CASSSPYSELNTEAFF. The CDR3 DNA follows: TGTGCCAGCAGCTCCCCATACAGCGAACTGAACACTGAAGCTTTCTTT.

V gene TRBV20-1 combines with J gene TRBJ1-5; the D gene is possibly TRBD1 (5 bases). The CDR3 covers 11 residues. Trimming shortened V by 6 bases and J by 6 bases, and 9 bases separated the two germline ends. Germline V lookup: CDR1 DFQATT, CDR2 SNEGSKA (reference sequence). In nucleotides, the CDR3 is TGCAGTGCCGCCGGGGGTCAGCCCCAGCATTTT. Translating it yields CSAAGGQPQHF.

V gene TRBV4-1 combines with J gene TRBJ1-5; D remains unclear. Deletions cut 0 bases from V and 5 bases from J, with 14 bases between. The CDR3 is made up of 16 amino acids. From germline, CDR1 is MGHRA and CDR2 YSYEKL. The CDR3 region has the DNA TGCGCCAGCAGCCAAGACCCGTCGGCGGGATATCAGCCCCAGCATTTT. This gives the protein CASSQDPSAGYQPQHF.

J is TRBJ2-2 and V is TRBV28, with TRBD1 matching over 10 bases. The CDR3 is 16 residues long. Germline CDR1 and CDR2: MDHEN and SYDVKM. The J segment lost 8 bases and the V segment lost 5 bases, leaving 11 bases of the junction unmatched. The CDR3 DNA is TGTGCCAGCAGTCCCTGGGACAGGGGTCAAACAGGGGAGCTGTTTTTT. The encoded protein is CASSPWDRGQTGELFF.